This T cell receptor (beta chain) is drawn from a study of patients and donors after allogeneic stem cell transplantation. There are a few counts of this clonotype. TCRdb recomputed calls from the RT-PCR reads with MiXCR, one row per CDR3 protein. Among over 150,000 distinct CDR3 sequences listed, 25% to 35% were seen once. The germline CDR1 and CDR2 sequences are LGHDT and YNNKEL (reference sequence). This CDR3 comprises 13 residues. J was trimmed by 5 bases and V by 4 bases; bases with no gene match: 5. The receptor was isolated from a human donor who was either an allogeneic HSCT recipient or a stem cell or donor lymphocyte infusion donor (not recorded which). It is not recorded whose cells these are; they may come from a transplant donor. Material for sequencing was blood, either unsorted or a sorted T cell fraction (not recorded which). The V gene is TRBV3-1, the J gene TRBJ2-7; 7 nucleotides agree with TRBD1. CDR3 sequence reads: CASSPPGGHEQYF. The CDR3 DNA reads TGTGCCAGCAGCCCCCCAGGGGGACACGAGCAGTACTTC.